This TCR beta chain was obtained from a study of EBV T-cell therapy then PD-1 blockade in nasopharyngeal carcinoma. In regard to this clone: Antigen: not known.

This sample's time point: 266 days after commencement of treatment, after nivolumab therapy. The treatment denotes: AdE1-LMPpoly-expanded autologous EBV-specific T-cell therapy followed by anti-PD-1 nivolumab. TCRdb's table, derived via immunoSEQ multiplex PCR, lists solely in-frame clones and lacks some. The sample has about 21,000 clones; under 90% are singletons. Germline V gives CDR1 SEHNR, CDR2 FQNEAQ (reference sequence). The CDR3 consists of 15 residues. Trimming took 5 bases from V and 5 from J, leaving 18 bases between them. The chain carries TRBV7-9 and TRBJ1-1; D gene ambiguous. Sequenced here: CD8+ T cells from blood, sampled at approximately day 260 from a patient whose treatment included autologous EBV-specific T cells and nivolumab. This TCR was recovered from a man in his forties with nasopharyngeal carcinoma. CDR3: CASSPPRVRVTEAFF. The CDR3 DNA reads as TGTGCCAGCAGCCCACCGAGGGTTCGTGTAACTGAAGCTTTCTTT.